The 9 T cell receptor beta chains given below trace back to one sample, sequenced in a study of shared clonotypes between healthy human individuals. Measured with immunoSEQ multiplex PCR; TCRdb has only the in-frame clones, and not every one. Here the sample spans roughly 2 million clones, over 85% being singletons. Specimen: naive CD4+ T cells sorted from blood. Sample subset: CD45RA+ positively selected. Receptors were obtained from a man aged 18 to 35 in good health.

CDR3 sequence reads: CASKQGTLTGELFF. The CDR3 region has the DNA TGTGCCAGCAAACAAGGGACCCTCACCGGGGAGCTGTTTTTT. The V gene is TRBV6-5, the J gene TRBJ2-2; D possibly uses TRBD1 or TRBD2 (5 bases each). The germline V and J ends were trimmed by 7 bases and 4 bases, with 13 bases remaining between them. The CDR3 totals 14 residues. CDR1 and CDR2 from the germline V gene are MNHEY and SVGAGI.

The chain is built from TRBV6-5 and TRBJ1-1; perhaps TRBD1 as D (5 bases). Germline V lookup: CDR1 MNHEY, CDR2 SVGAGI. Trimming took 1 base from V and 0 from J, leaving 12 bases between them. CDR3 length equals 16 residues. This CDR3 reads CASSYYGAGMNTEAFF. DNA for the CDR3: TGTGCCAGCAGTTACTATGGGGCAGGGATGAACACTGAAGCTTTCTTT.

V and J are TRBV27 and TRBJ1-5; 11 nucleotides align to TRBD1. The CDR3 runs to 17 residues. Germline CDR1 reads MNHEY; CDR2 reads SMNVEV (reference sequence). V was clipped by 4 bases and J by 7 bases; unmatched bases: 12. The CDR3 reads CASSSGTGGTPRQPQHF. CDR3 bases: TGTGCCAGCAGTTCAGGGACAGGGGGGACCCCCAGGCAGCCCCAGCATTTT.

V is TRBV28 and J is TRBJ2-2; 7 bases are a match to TRBD1. CDR3 length: 14 residues. CDR1 and CDR2 (germline): MDHEN, SYDVKM. V shed 6 bases and J 0 bases; nucleotides not matched to a gene: 1. CDR3: CASRGTANTGELFF. As DNA, the CDR3 is TGTGCCAGCAGGGGGACAGCGAACACCGGGGAGCTGTTTTTT.

This clone was observed once. The sample carries other DNA sequences with the same CDR3. The CDR3 nucleotides read TGTGCCAGCTCACCCCGGACAGGCAACCAAGAGACCCAGTACTTC. This gives the protein CASSPRTGNQETQYF. The V and J genes are TRBV18 and TRBJ2-5; 7 bases align to TRBD1. The CDR3 is made up of 15 amino acids. Germline CDR1 and CDR2: KGHSH and LQKENI. The J segment lost 0 bases and the V segment lost 3 bases, leaving 4 bases of the junction unmatched.

The V call is TRBV10-1, the J call TRBJ1-4; D may be TRBD1 (6 bases). The CDR3 is made up of 14 amino acids. CDR1 is WNHNN, CDR2 SYGVQD, per germline (reference sequence). The ends were cut back, 5 bases at V and 4 bases at J, with 11 bases in the middle. CDR3 nucleotide sequence: TGCGCCAGCAGTCAGACAGGCCTTAATGAAAAACTGTTTTTT. Its protein is CASSQTGLNEKLFF.

The chain links TRBV4-3 to TRBJ2-7; D not resolved. V lost 0 bases and J lost 2, with 14 bases in between. The length of the CDR3 is 16 residues. Per germline, CDR1 LGHNA and CDR2 YSLEER. The CDR3 spells CASSQDRTAVPYEQYF. The CDR3 nucleotides read TGCGCCAGCAGCCAAGATAGAACGGCCGTCCCCTACGAGCAGTACTTC.

The chain combines TRBV18 with TRBJ2-7, with D possibly matching TRBD2 (5 bases). The germline CDR1 and CDR2 sequences are KGHSH and LQKENI. The V end lost 0 bases, the J end lost 0 bases, and 15 bases lay between the germline ends. The length of the CDR3 is 17 residues. The CDR3 reads CASSPPGFGRLSYEQYF. DNA for the CDR3: TGTGCCAGCTCACCACCGGGGTTTGGGAGACTCTCCTACGAGCAGTACTTC.

The chain combines TRBV4-1 with TRBJ1-3, with TRBD1 matching over 8 bases. Unmatched junction bases numbered 7, after V lost 3 bases and J lost 0 bases. CDR3 length: 17 amino acids. The germline gives CDR1 MGHRA, CDR2 YSYEKL. CDR3: CASSQGQTGGSGNTIYF. CDR3 DNA: TGCGCCAGCAGCCAGGGCCAAACAGGGGGCTCTGGAAACACCATATATTTT.